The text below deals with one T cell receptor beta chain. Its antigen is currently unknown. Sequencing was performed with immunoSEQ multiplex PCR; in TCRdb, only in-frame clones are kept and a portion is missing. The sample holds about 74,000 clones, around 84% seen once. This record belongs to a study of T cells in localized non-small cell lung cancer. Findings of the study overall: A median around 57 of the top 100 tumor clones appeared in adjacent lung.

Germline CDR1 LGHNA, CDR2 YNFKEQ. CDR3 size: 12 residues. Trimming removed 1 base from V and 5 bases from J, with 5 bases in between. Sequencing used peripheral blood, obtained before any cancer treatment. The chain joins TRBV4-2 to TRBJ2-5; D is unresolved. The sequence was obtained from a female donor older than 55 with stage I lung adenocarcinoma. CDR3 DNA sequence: TGTGCCAGCAGCCAAGTTGACGAGACCCAGTACTTC. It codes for CASSQVDETQYF.